One sample yielded the 13 T cell receptor beta chains listed below, sequenced in a study of beta chain features in type 1 diabetes. The study's findings and limits: All four CD4+ subsets of Type 1 diabetes patients contained TCRB CDR3s that were moderately but significantly shorter.

Expressed TCRB transcripts were sequenced after all isolated RNA was converted to cDNA. Using immunoSEQ multiplex PCR, the repertoire was profiled, and TCRdb retains in-frame clones only, with some absent. The table has 550,000 to 850,000 clones, roughly 13% seen once; the top ten hold 0.022%. The antigens for these receptors are not known. Sequences were obtained from naive CD4+ T cells from blood. These receptors all come from a man aged 18 to 30 with type 1 diabetes.

This clone was observed a handful of times. This chain connects TRBV4-2 to TRBJ2-3; perhaps TRBD2 as D (6 bases). CDR1 and CDR2 (germline): LGHNA, YNFKEQ. V was shortened by 4 bases and J by 0 bases, with 23 bases between the two germline ends. The CDR3 loop spans 19 amino acids. The CDR3 sequence: CASSRKPITSSVSTDTQYF. The CDR3 coding sequence is TGTGCCAGCAGCCGAAAGCCCATAACGTCTAGCGTTAGCACAGATACGCAGTATTTT.

This clone has more than one count but fewer than ten. Written as DNA, the CDR3 is TGTGCCAGCAGCCCCCCGGAGGGCTTCTACGAGCAGTACTTC. Its translation: CASSPPEGFYEQYF. The rearrangement uses TRBV7-6 and TRBJ2-7; TRBD2 is a possible D gene (6 bases). The CDR3 loop spans 14 amino acids. Per germline, CDR1 SGHVS and CDR2 FNYEAQ. V lost 5 bases to trimming and J lost 3 bases, with 14 bases between them.

The chain has TRBV7-9 and TRBJ2-7; D possibly corresponds to TRBD1 (6 bases). The CDR3 length is 16 residues. CDR1 and CDR2 (germline): SEHNR, FQNEAQ (reference sequence). Between the trimmed V and J ends, which lost 4 bases and 0 bases, there was a span of 16 bases. Written as DNA, the CDR3 is TGTGCCAGCAGCTCGAAGGGACACCAGGACTCCTACGAGCAGTACTTC. Residues: CASSSKGHQDSYEQYF.

The chain links TRBV12-5 to TRBJ2-5, with 7 bases that match TRBD2. V trimming: 7 bases; J trimming: 3 bases; junction bases outside the gene matches: 8. Germline V CDR1 and CDR2: LGHNT, FRNRAP. The CDR3 has 14 amino acids. The CDR3 DNA sequence: TGTGCTAGTGCATTGGGAGGGAGGGAAGAGACCCAGTACTTC. Translation: CASALGGREETQYF.

The V call is TRBV7-2, the J call TRBJ1-5; D may be TRBD1 (5 bases). Per the germline V gene, CDR1 is SGHTA and CDR2 is FQGNSA. This CDR3 comprises 17 residues. V lost 2 bases, J lost 3 bases, and 17 bases lay in between. CDR3 region: CASSLSPYQGYNQPQHF. CDR3 bases: TGTGCCAGCAGCTTATCCCCCTATCAGGGTTACAATCAGCCCCAGCATTTT.

The sample holds a few counts of this clone. The chain links TRBV7-6 to TRBJ2-7; 7 bases match TRBD2. V was pared by 5 bases and J by 6 bases, with 16 bases of the junction left unmatched. The CDR3 totals 16 residues. Germline V CDR1 and CDR2: SGHVS, FNYEAQ. CDR3 region: CASSPDPSGSRVEQYF. CDR3 nucleotides: TGTGCCAGCAGCCCCGACCCTAGCGGTAGCCGGGTCGAGCAGTACTTC.

The chain uses TRBV14 and TRBJ2-2; D call uncertain. The CDR3 contains 13 residues. Germline CDR1 SGHDN, CDR2 FVKESK. V was cut by 3 bases and J by 2 bases, with 4 bases left in between. In nucleotides, the CDR3 is TGTGCCAGCAGCCATGCTAACACCGGGGAGCTGTTTTTT. Protein: CASSHANTGELFF. The full variable domain, in which reference TRBV14 and TRBJ2-2 provide the parts outside the CDR3, is EAGVTQFPSHSVIEKGQTVTLRCDPISGHDNLYWYRRVMGKEIKFLLHFVKESKQDESGMPNNRFLAERTGGTYSTLKVQPAELEDSGVYFCASSHANTGELFFGEGSRLTVL.

This chain joins TRBV5-1 and TRBJ2-7; either TRBD1 or TRBD2 may supply D (5 bases each). The CDR3 consists of 13 residues. Trimming took 6 bases from V and 2 from J, leaving 12 bases between them. The germline V gene has CDR1 SGHRS and CDR2 YFSETQ. The CDR3 DNA sequence: TGCGCCAGCACGAGGGGTGCCACCTACGAGCAGTACTTC. This sequence encodes CASTRGATYEQYF.

The chain links TRBV6-5 to TRBJ1-3; D ambiguous. Germline CDR1 MNHEY, CDR2 SVGAGI. The length of the CDR3 is 15 residues. Trimming cost V 4 bases and J 0 bases, with 10 bases left between them. The CDR3 is CASSSAGNSGNTIYF. The DNA of the CDR3 is TGTGCCAGCAGTTCGGCCGGGAACTCTGGAAACACCATATATTTT.

The CDR3 sequence is CASSLTRPLQETQYF. The CDR3 DNA sequence: TGTGCCAGCAGCCTGACTCGGCCGTTACAAGAGACCCAGTACTTC. This chain joins TRBV7-2 and TRBJ2-5; D gene ambiguous. Looked up from germline, CDR1 is SGHTA and CDR2 is FQGNSA. This CDR3 is 15 amino acids long. V dropped 5 bases and J dropped 2 bases, with 15 bases sitting between them. The entire variable domain, with the rest obtained from reference TRBV7-2 and TRBJ2-5, is as follows: GAGVSQSPSNKVTEKGKDVELRCDPISGHTALYWYRQSLGQGLEFLIYFQGNSAPDKSGLPSDRFSAERTGGSVSTLTIQRTQQEDSAVYLCASSLTRPLQETQYFGPGTRLLVL.

The chain is built from TRBV14 and TRBJ1-5; 9 bases are shared with TRBD1. The V gene end was trimmed by 6 bases and the J gene end by 9 bases; junction bases not matched to a gene: 6. The CDR3 contains 13 residues. The germline V gene encodes CDR1 SGHDN and CDR2 FVKESK. The CDR3 sequence: CASSRTGALPQHF. In nucleotides, the CDR3 is TGTGCCAGCAGTAGGACAGGGGCCTTGCCCCAGCATTTT. Based on the CDR3 plus reference TRBV14 and TRBJ1-5, the full variable domain is EAGVTQFPSHSVIEKGQTVTLRCDPISGHDNLYWYRRVMGKEIKFLLHFVKESKQDESGMPNNRFLAERTGGTYSTLKVQPAELEDSGVYFCASSRTGALPQHFGDGTRLSIL.

The chain has TRBV7-2 and TRBJ1-5, with a possible D match to TRBD1 (5 bases). Germline V CDR1 and CDR2: SGHTA, FQGNSA. The CDR3 runs to 15 residues. V was shortened by 1 base and J by 3 bases, with 10 bases between the two germline ends. DNA of the CDR3: TGTGCCAGCAGCTTAGGGACGGGACTCAATCAGCCCCAGCATTTT. Its translation is CASSLGTGLNQPQHF.

This clone has only a few counts. The chain combines TRBV7-7 with TRBJ2-1; 8 nucleotides line up with TRBD2. Trimming took 5 bases from V and 0 from J; bases not matched to a gene: 6. Germline CDR1 reads SSHAT; CDR2 reads FNYEAQ (reference sequence). The CDR3 has 16 residues. This chain's CDR3 is CASSLSGEPSYNEQFF. The CDR3, as DNA: TGTGCCAGCAGCCTTAGCGGGGAGCCCTCCTACAATGAGCAGTTCTTC.